These 26 T cell receptor beta chains came from one sample sequenced in a study of T-cell memory formation after mild COVID-19. Via MiXCR, TCRdb re-called the 5' RACE reads, giving one row per CDR3 protein. The sample consists of almost 350,000 distinct CDR3 sequences, 20% to 25% of them appearing once. The sample comprised PBMCs or a T cell subset sorted from them (not recorded which). The source is a man aged 18-30 years who had mild COVID-19 (a few samples of this study predate the infection). Cell type and time point are not known.

At least ten counts were recorded for this clonotype. The V call is TRBV7-9, the J call TRBJ2-5; D gene ambiguous. The CDR3 totals 12 residues. Germline V lookup: CDR1 SEHNR, CDR2 FQNEAQ (reference sequence). The ends were cut back, 3 bases at V and 1 base at J, with 3 bases in the middle. For the CDR3, the DNA is TGTGCCAGCAGCTTCTCCCAAGAGACCCAGTACTTC. This codes for CASSFSQETQYF.

This chain uses TRBV20-1 with TRBJ2-1; 9 bases match TRBD2. Germline values: CDR1 DFQATT, CDR2 SNEGSKA (reference sequence). V gave up 0 bases and J gave up 2 bases; unmatched junction bases: 8. The CDR3 has 17 residues. The CDR3 sequence: CSARDRGSGGPYNEQFF. The CDR3 DNA reads as TGCAGTGCTAGAGATAGGGGTAGCGGGGGCCCCTACAATGAGCAGTTCTTC.

The chain recombines TRBV20-1 with TRBJ1-1; possible D gene TRBD1, 6 bases. This CDR3 is 13 amino acids long. Germline-derived CDR1 and CDR2 are DFQATT and SNEGSKA (reference sequence). Trimming took off 2 bases at V and 5 bases at J, with 12 bases between the two ends. The CDR3 nucleotides read TGCAGTGCTAGATCAGGGGTGAGGACTGAAGCTTTCTTT. It is translated as CSARSGVRTEAFF.

This clonotype showed up many times. The genes are TRBV20-1 and TRBJ2-4; TRBD2 agrees at 7 bases. V trimming: 3 bases; J trimming: 7 bases; junction bases outside the gene matches: 0. The germline V gene has CDR1 DFQATT and CDR2 SNEGSKA (reference sequence). This CDR3 has 11 amino acids. The CDR3 region has the DNA TGCAGTGCTAGGGGGGGGAACATTCAGTACTTC. Translating it yields CSARGGNIQYF.

This clonotype was found a few times. V is TRBV5-1 and J is TRBJ2-3; TRBD1 is a possible D gene (5 bases). Germline V gene lookup returns CDR1 SGHRS and CDR2 YFSETQ. V gave up 4 bases and J gave up 1 base, with 16 bases separating them. CDR3 length equals 16 residues. The CDR3 reads CASSLWGTTGTDTQYF. CDR3 DNA sequence: TGCGCCAGCAGCCTTTGGGGCACTACTGGCACAGATACGCAGTATTTT.

The J gene is TRBJ1-2, the V gene TRBV10-3, with 9 bases lining up with TRBD1. This CDR3 spans 14 amino acids. With V trimmed by 6 bases and J by 7 bases, 9 bases remained unmatched. CDR1 and CDR2 from the germline V gene are ENHRY and SYGVKD. This chain's CDR3 is CAIRGDRAPTGYTF. CDR3 nucleotides: TGTGCCATCAGGGGGGACAGGGCTCCGACTGGCTACACCTTC.

The sample holds a few counts of this clonotype. The chain joins TRBV7-2 to TRBJ2-3; D not certain. The V end lost 7 bases, the J end lost 2 bases, and 7 bases lay between the germline ends. The length of the CDR3 is 12 residues. The germline V gene encodes CDR1 SGHTA and CDR2 FQGNSA. CDR3 region: CASTAVTDTQYF. In DNA form, the CDR3 reads TGTGCCAGCACCGCTGTCACAGATACGCAGTATTTT.

This clonotype was counted a few times. The gene calls are TRBV6-2 or TRBV6-3 and TRBJ1-1; D is unclear. The CDR3 is 14 residues long. Germline V gene sequence: CDR1 MNHEY, CDR2 SVGEGT. Trimming left V 6 bases short and J 0 bases short, with 11 bases between. The CDR3 loop reads CASSPTVVNTEAFF. CDR3 DNA: TGTGCCAGCAGCCCGACGGTCGTGAACACTGAAGCTTTCTTT.

The chain recombines TRBV29-1 with TRBJ1-2; the D is unclear. This CDR3 region has 13 residues. Germline values: CDR1 SQVTM, CDR2 ANQGSEA. V lost 4 bases to trimming and J lost 1 base, with 10 bases between them. CDR3 region: CSVGTGINYGYTF. The CDR3 bases are TGCAGCGTTGGCACGGGAATTAACTATGGCTACACCTTC.

The sample holds a few counts of this clonotype. The J gene is TRBJ1-1, the V gene TRBV7-8, with D hard to call. Trimming took off 1 base at V and 1 base at J, with 10 bases between the two ends. Looked up from germline, CDR1 is SGHVS and CDR2 is FQNEAQ. This CDR3 contains 15 residues. The CDR3 bases are TGTGCCAGCAGCTTAGATTTGGCGGCGAACACTGAAGCTTTCTTT. Translation gives CASSLDLAANTEAFF.

This sequence joins TRBV30 and TRBJ1-4; D unclear. Germline V CDR1 and CDR2: GTSNPN, SVGIG (reference sequence). The V gene lost 0 bases and the J gene lost 8 bases, with 19 bases spanning the gap. The CDR3 consists of 16 residues. Here the CDR3 reads CAWSVLWAGSAEKLFF. DNA for the CDR3: TGTGCCTGGAGTGTACTTTGGGCCGGCAGTGCCGAAAAACTGTTTTTT.

The chain carries TRBV7-2 and TRBJ2-3; D is undetermined. V lost 3 bases and J 6 bases, leaving 10 bases between the germline ends. Germline-derived CDR1 and CDR2 are SGHTA and FQGNSA. CDR3 length: 13 residues. DNA for the CDR3: TGTGCCAGCAGCTTTAACAGTTTTGATACGCAGTATTTT. Amino acid sequence: CASSFNSFDTQYF.

The sample holds a few counts of this clonotype. The J gene is TRBJ1-4, the V gene TRBV20-1, with a tentative D call TRBD1 (5 bases). The CDR3 totals 12 residues. The germline V and J ends were trimmed by 6 bases and 7 bases, with 12 bases remaining between them. Germline V gene sequence: CDR1 DFQATT, CDR2 SNEGSKA (reference sequence). The CDR3 here is CSATEGREKLFF. CDR3 sequence (DNA): TGCAGTGCCACGGAGGGGCGTGAAAAACTGTTTTTT.

The chain uses TRBV20-1 and TRBJ2-3; a weak D match, TRBD2 (6 bases). The V end was cut by 5 bases, the J end by 1 base, with 19 bases between. Germline V gene lookup returns CDR1 DFQATT and CDR2 SNEGSKA (reference sequence). The CDR3 extends over 16 amino acids. The CDR3 bases are TGCAGTGCTCCCCCCTACCGACTAGATGGCACAGATACGCAGTATTTT. This translates into CSAPPYRLDGTDTQYF.

The rearrangement uses TRBV5-5 and TRBJ1-6; D remains unclear. Per germline, CDR1 SGHKS and CDR2 YYEKEE (reference sequence). This CDR3 region has 13 residues. Trimming pared 1 base from V and 11 bases from J, leaving 10 bases between. The CDR3: CASSLPGITPLHF. The CDR3 nucleotides are TGTGCCAGCAGCTTGCCTGGGATAACACCCCTCCACTTT.

The V gene is TRBV7-8, the J gene TRBJ2-3, with D possibly called TRBD1 or TRBD2 (5 bases each). The CDR3 runs to 16 residues. Trimming took off 5 bases at V and 0 bases at J, with 15 bases between the two ends. Germline-derived CDR1 and CDR2 are SGHVS and FQNEAQ. The CDR3 reads CASSLMGRRSTDTQYF. The CDR3 DNA sequence: TGTGCCAGCAGCCTAATGGGACGGAGAAGCACAGATACGCAGTATTTT.

V is TRBV12-3 or TRBV12-4 and J is TRBJ2-5; 7 bases are a match to TRBD1. The CDR3 spans 16 residues. V was clipped by 7 bases and J by 0 bases; unmatched bases: 11. This chain's CDR3 is CASIPSPTGYQETQYF. The CDR3 region has the DNA TGTGCCAGCATTCCTAGCCCGACAGGGTACCAAGAGACCCAGTACTTC.

V is TRBV7-3 and J is TRBJ2-1, with 7 bases lining up with TRBD2. J lost 9 bases, V lost 0 bases, and 8 bases had no gene match. CDR3 length: 15 residues. Germline CDR1 and CDR2: SGHTA and FQGTGA. Here the CDR3 DNA reads TGTGCCAGCAGCTTAACTTTAGGACTAGTAGGTGAGCAGTTCTTC. Translation gives CASSLTLGLVGEQFF.

This clonotype was observed a few times. V is TRBV7-6 and J is TRBJ2-3; 7 bases agree with TRBD2. This CDR3 comprises 15 residues. V shed 4 bases and J 2 bases; nucleotides not matched to a gene: 6. The germline gives CDR1 SGHVS, CDR2 FNYEAQ. The CDR3 bases are TGTGCCAGCAGCTCCCCGGGAGGACTCACAGATACGCAGTATTTT. Its translation is CASSSPGGLTDTQYF.

The V call is TRBV5-1, the J call TRBJ2-2; D is ambiguous. V was clipped by 3 bases and J by 6 bases, with 9 bases between them. This CDR3 spans 13 amino acids. Germline CDR1 SGHRS, CDR2 YFSETQ. This chain's CDR3 is CASSYNTAGELFF. CDR3 in DNA: TGCGCCAGCAGCTACAACACGGCCGGGGAGCTGTTTTTT.

The rearrangement uses TRBV7-8 and TRBJ1-1; a weak D match, TRBD1 (5 bases). V dropped 7 bases and J dropped 0 bases, with 12 bases sitting between them. The CDR3 extends over 14 amino acids. Germline CDR1 is SGHVS and CDR2 is FQNEAQ. The chain's CDR3 is CASTSGRVNTEAFF. The CDR3 bases are TGTGCCAGCACCTCAGGCAGGGTGAACACTGAAGCTTTCTTT.

This clonotype was seen more than once but under ten times. This rearrangement joins TRBV7-8 to TRBJ2-1; 8 nucleotides match TRBD1. The V gene's germline CDR1 is SGHVS and CDR2 FQNEAQ. The CDR3 extends over 16 amino acids. The V and J ends lost 0 bases and 9 bases, in that order; junction bases with no gene match: 10. The CDR3 coding sequence is TGTGCCAGCAGCTTAGCGTTGCAGGGGGCGCCGGGTGAGCAGTTCTTC. This encodes CASSLALQGAPGEQFF.

CDR3 sequence reads: CASSPPAPETQYF. In DNA, the CDR3 is TGTGCCAGCTCACCACCGGCCCCGGAGACCCAGTACTTC. This rearrangement joins TRBV18 to TRBJ2-5; D uncertain. Germline CDR1 and CDR2: KGHSH and LQKENI. The CDR3 length is 13 residues. V was pared by 0 bases and J by 5 bases, with 7 bases between.

The rearrangement joins TRBV3-1 to TRBJ1-2; weak D call: TRBD1 (5 bases). CDR3 size: 13 residues. V was shortened by 1 base and J by 7 bases, with 10 bases between the two germline ends. Germline CDR1 reads LGHDT; CDR2 reads YNNKEL (reference sequence). The CDR3 DNA is TGTGCCAGCAGCCAAGCAGGGATTGTTGGCTACACCTTC. Its protein is CASSQAGIVGYTF.

This clonotype has just a few counts. The V and J genes are TRBV3-1 and TRBJ1-2; D uncertain. This CDR3 spans 12 amino acids. V was trimmed by 1 base and J by 5 bases, leaving 5 bases between them. From germline, CDR1 is LGHDT and CDR2 YNNKEL (reference sequence). This CDR3 reads CASSQAQYGYTF. The CDR3 nucleotides are TGTGCCAGCAGCCAAGCACAGTATGGCTACACCTTC.

This clonotype was found many times. This rearrangement joins TRBV4-3 to TRBJ2-3; a possible D gene is TRBD1 (6 bases). This CDR3 has 15 amino acids. Germline lookup yields CDR1 LGHNA and CDR2 YSLEER. The germline V and J ends were trimmed by 8 bases and 2 bases, with 17 bases remaining between them. The CDR3 spells CASSRLQGFTDTQYF. In DNA form, the CDR3 reads TGCGCCAGCTCGCGCTTACAGGGATTCACAGATACGCAGTATTTT.